This T cell receptor beta chain was identified in a study of T-cell reconstitution after alpha-beta-depleted transplantation in children (dated by TCRdb to 2015 to 2016). Context from the whole study: Using TCR repertoire profiling, the study quantitatively followed how T-cell immune reconstitution unfolded in children after TCRalphabeta/CD19-depleted allogeneic hematopoietic cell transplantation.

The receptor library was made with PCR. Sequencing relied on an Illumina HiSeq 2500. To normalize quantification of the TCRbeta repertoire, the TCR libraries were built with molecular barcoding that relied on unique molecular identifiers. In TCRdb, the public reads were trimmed at Q25 with fastp and aligned with MiXCR, with productive beta chains retained. Each record represents a unique CDR3 protein, reported with the most common genes and DNA among its rows. Present in this sample are about 980,000 distinct CDR3 sequences, roughly 29% of which were seen just once. The biggest ten clones account for roughly 27% of the sample. The treatment or condition label, read with the paper, signifies: allogeneic hematopoietic cell transplantation with graft depleted of TCRalphabeta T cells and CD19 B cells. Transplant recipients were children who received TCRalphabeta/CD19-depleted allogeneic hematopoietic cell grafts.

The paper as a whole reports these results and caveats: In some patients, the high TCRbeta diversity seen at day 60 was put down to recipient T cells and intrathymic progenitors that had survived conditioning. About two months after transplant, the apparently early recovery of alphabetaT-cell counts reportedly depended on just several hundred clones that had expanded rapidly and came from non-depleted graft cells. The frequencies of hyperexpanded clones fell over the following months, and after one year, T-cell counts and TCRbeta diversity were mostly attributed to newly produced T cells.

On this clonotype: It has no known antigen specificity. No clone much larger than this one lies a single base away; base qualities are absent.

The sample in question was PBMCs, mostly from graft donor cells, obtained 360 days after TCRalphabeta/CD19-depleted stem cell transplant. The receptor comes from a boy younger than two who had a stem cell transplant for SCID, so the T cells may come from the graft donor.

CDR3 reads: CASSPLFGNRPEAFF. The nucleotide sequence reads TGCGCCAGCAGCCCGCTGTTTGGAAATAGGCCCGAAGCTTTCTTT. The sequence links TRBV5-1 to TRBJ1-1; no confident D gene assignment can be made. V is reduced by 4 bases and J by 8 bases, leaving a spacing of 21 bases between them. The CDR3 measures 15 amino acids from cysteine to phenylalanine. Of all the DNA, just the CDR3 is kept, 45 bases in frame from base 1. CDR1 and CDR2 are read off the germline V gene as SGHRS and YFSETQ.